This TCR beta chain was documented in a study of blood T cell repertoires in COVID-19. Original methodology: Amplifying reference gene primers gave estimates of nucleated cell counts. Assay used: immunoSEQ multiplex PCR; TCRdb lists only in-frame clones, some missing. Clone size and V and J calls were adopted from that table, with D and trimming inferred from the DNA. The top ten hold around 1.5% of the sample, which has 200,000 to 250,000 clones, around 88% seen once. This clone was counted a few times. CDR3 length: 13 residues. Germline values: CDR1 SQVTM, CDR2 ANQGSEA. Between the trimmed V and J ends, which lost 6 bases and 1 base, there was a span of 12 bases.

V gene TRBV29-1 combines with J gene TRBJ1-2; D is uncertain. Material: peripheral blood. This clonotype was obtained from an elderly man with acute or convalescent COVID-19. CDR3 nucleotide sequence: TGCAGCGTGGCCACAGTAATTAACTATGGCTACACCTTC. Residues: CSVATVINYGYTF.